The 10 T cell receptor beta chains listed next were all sequenced from one sample in a study of OX40 agonist ivuxolimab in advanced cancers. Only in-frame clones appear in the TCRdb table, and some are missing; sequencing was by immunoSEQ multiplex PCR. The sample includes 94,000 or so clones, about 85% of them seen just once. The material sequenced was CD4+ or CD8+ T cells sorted from blood, taken in a trial of the OX40 agonist ivuxolimab. The source of these receptors is an adult with an advanced solid tumor such as melanoma, head and neck, liver or kidney cancer.

This sequence joins TRBV6-1 and TRBJ1-1; D ambiguous. The CDR3 spans 11 residues. V shed 7 bases and J shed 2 bases, with 5 bases lying between them. The germline V gene has CDR1 MNHNS and CDR2 SASEGT. The CDR3 region has the DNA TGTGCCAGCACCATAAACACTGAAGCTTTCTTT. It specifies CASTINTEAFF.

The rearrangement links TRBV5-1 to TRBJ1-4; D perhaps matches TRBD1 (5 bases). The CDR3 consists of 18 residues. Germline V CDR1 and CDR2: SGHRS, YFSETQ. V shed 4 bases and J shed 0 bases, with 19 bases lying between them. DNA for the CDR3: TGCGCCAGCAGCCCCGGAGGGAGGGGTCACGCAACTAATGAAAAACTGTTTTTT. This sequence encodes CASSPGGRGHATNEKLFF.

The gene calls are TRBV5-1 and TRBJ1-5; D is uncertain. V gave up 0 bases and J gave up 0 bases, with 19 bases separating them. CDR1 and CDR2 (germline): SGHRS, YFSETQ. The CDR3 is 19 residues long. CDR3 residues: CASSLEDRGTKNSNQPQHF. The CDR3 DNA reads as TGCGCCAGCAGCTTGGAAGATCGGGGAACAAAAAATAGCAATCAGCCCCAGCATTTT.

The gene calls are TRBV6-4 and TRBJ1-1; D is uncertain. The CDR3 is made up of 14 amino acids. The V end was cut by 4 bases, the J end by 1 base, with 10 bases between. Germline assignment: CDR1 MRHNA and CDR2 SNTAGT. CDR3 in amino acids: CASSAGWGNTEAFF. CDR3 nucleotide sequence: TGTGCCAGCAGTGCGGGTTGGGGGAACACTGAAGCTTTCTTT.

This clone was observed a single time. CDR3: CASSLGLAAFRGDTQYF. The DNA of the CDR3 is TGCGCCAGCAGCCTTGGACTAGCGGCCTTTCGTGGAGATACGCAGTATTTT. V and J are TRBV5-1 and TRBJ2-3; 10 bases agree with TRBD2. The CDR3 totals 17 residues. Looked up from germline, CDR1 is SGHRS and CDR2 is YFSETQ. J was trimmed by 5 bases and V by 4 bases; bases with no gene match: 13. The entire variable domain, with the rest obtained from reference TRBV5-1 and TRBJ2-3, is as follows: KAGVTQTPRYLIKTRGQQVTLSCSPISGHRSVSWYQQTPGQGLQFLFEYFSETQRNKGNFPGRFSGRQFSNSRSEMNVSTLELGDSALYLCASSLGLAAFRGDTQYFGPGTRLTVL.

This rearrangement joins TRBV11-1 to TRBJ2-2; D gene ambiguous. The CDR3 has 13 amino acids. CDR1 is SGHAT, CDR2 FQDESV, per germline (reference sequence). Trimming shortened V by 7 bases and J by 5 bases, and 11 bases separated the two germline ends. In DNA form, the CDR3 reads TGTGCCAGCACCCTTCTTGGAACCGGGGAGCTGTTTTTT. This sequence encodes CASTLLGTGELFF. The variable domain in full, with the rest retrieved from reference TRBV11-1 and TRBJ2-2, is EAEVAQSPRYKITEKSQAVAFWCDPISGHATLYWYRQILGQGPELLVQFQDESVVDDSQLPKDRFSAERLKGVDSTLKIQPAELGDSAMYLCASTLLGTGELFFGEGSRLTVL.

The CDR3 loop reads CASSLVRHQIEAFF. In DNA form, the CDR3 reads TGTGCCAGCAGCTTAGTTCGGCACCAAATTGAAGCTTTCTTT. The chain carries TRBV7-7 and TRBJ1-1, with D uncertain. From germline, CDR1 is SSHAT and CDR2 FNYEAQ (reference sequence). The CDR3 covers 14 residues. V gave up 1 base and J gave up 7 bases, with 13 bases separating them.

This clone was observed once. A junction boundary mismatches the germline segment, possibly from a read error. The gene calls are TRBV10-3 and TRBJ1-2, with D unclear. From germline, CDR1 is ENHRY and CDR2 SYGVKD. This CDR3 has 14 amino acids. CDR3 coding DNA: TGTGCCATCACTGAGTCTTGGCTAAACTATGGCTACACCTTC. It codes for CAITESWLNYGYTF.

The genes are TRBV6-5 and TRBJ2-4; a possible D gene is TRBD2 (7 bases). In germline, CDR1 is MNHEY, CDR2 SVGAGI. The CDR3 contains 14 residues. Trimming took off 6 bases at V and 2 bases at J, with 11 bases between the two ends. CDR3 sequence: CASREGGSKNIQYF. The CDR3 DNA reads TGTGCCAGCAGGGAGGGGGGGTCCAAAAACATTCAGTACTTC.

The chain uses TRBV6-1 and TRBJ1-2; maybe TRBD1 (5 bases). The germline CDR1 and CDR2 sequences are MNHNS and SASEGT. Trimming stripped 0 bases from V and 4 bases from J, with 12 bases between. The CDR3 consists of 15 residues. The CDR3 DNA sequence: TGTGCCAGCAGTGAAGCGAAGGGGCCCATCTATGGCTACACCTTC. It translates to CASSEAKGPIYGYTF.